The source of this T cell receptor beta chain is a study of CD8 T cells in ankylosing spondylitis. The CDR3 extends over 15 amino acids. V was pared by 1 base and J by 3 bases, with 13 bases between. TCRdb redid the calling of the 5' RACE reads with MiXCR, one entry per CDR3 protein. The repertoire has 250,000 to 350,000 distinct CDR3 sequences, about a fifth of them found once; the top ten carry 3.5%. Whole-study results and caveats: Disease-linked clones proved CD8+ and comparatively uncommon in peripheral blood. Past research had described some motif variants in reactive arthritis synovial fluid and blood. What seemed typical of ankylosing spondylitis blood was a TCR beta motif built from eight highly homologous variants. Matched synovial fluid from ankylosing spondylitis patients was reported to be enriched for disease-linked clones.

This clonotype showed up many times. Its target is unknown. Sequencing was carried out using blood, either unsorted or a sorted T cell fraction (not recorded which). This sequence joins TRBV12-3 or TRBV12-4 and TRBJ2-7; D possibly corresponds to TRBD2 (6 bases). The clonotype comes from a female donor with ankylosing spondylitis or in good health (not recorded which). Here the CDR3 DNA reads TGTGCCAGCAGTTTAGGCGGGGACTCTCGCTACGAGCAGTACTTC. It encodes CASSLGGDSRYEQYF.